This record looks at one T cell receptor beta chain sequence and its context. Its antigen is unknown. The V gene lost 0 bases and the J gene lost 0 bases, with 2 bases spanning the gap. The CDR3 is 13 residues long. The germline V gene has CDR1 MNHEY and CDR2 SVGAGI. The data are from a study of Ad26.COV2.S vaccination and SARS-CoV-2 variants. Regarding the study as a whole: Reported post-vaccination CD8+ and CD4+ T cell responses to spike showed substantial breadth.

Profiled with immunoSEQ multiplex PCR; TCRdb holds only in-frame clones, not every one. The table records 350,000 to 400,000 clones, 80% to 90% of them present only once. The treatment was: roughly 18 received Ad26.COV2.S at low or high dose, single or two shots; roughly five received placebo; per-sample allocation not given. The samples were gathered on day 63 after the first injection of vaccine or placebo. The clonotype originates from a person aged 18 to 65 who received the Ad26.COV2.S COVID-19 vaccine or a placebo. V is TRBV6-5 and J is TRBJ1-2; D call uncertain. Sequencing was performed on peripheral blood, taken in a trial of Ad26.COV2.S vaccine versus placebo. The CDR3 loop is CASSYSANYGYTF. The CDR3 DNA is TGTGCCAGCAGTTACTCTGCTAACTATGGCTACACCTTC.